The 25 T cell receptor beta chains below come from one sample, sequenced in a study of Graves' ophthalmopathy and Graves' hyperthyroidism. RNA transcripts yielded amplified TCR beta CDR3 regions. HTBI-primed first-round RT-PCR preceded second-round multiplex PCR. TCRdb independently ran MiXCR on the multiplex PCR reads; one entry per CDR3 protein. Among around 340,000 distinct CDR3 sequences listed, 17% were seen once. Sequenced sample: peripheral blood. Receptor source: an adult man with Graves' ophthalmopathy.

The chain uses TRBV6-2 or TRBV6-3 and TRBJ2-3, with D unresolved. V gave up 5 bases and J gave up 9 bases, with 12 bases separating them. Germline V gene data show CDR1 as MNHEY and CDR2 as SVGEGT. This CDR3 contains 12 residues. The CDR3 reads CASSANPGTQYF. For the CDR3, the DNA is TGTGCCAGCAGTGCGAATCCTGGGACGCAGTATTTT.

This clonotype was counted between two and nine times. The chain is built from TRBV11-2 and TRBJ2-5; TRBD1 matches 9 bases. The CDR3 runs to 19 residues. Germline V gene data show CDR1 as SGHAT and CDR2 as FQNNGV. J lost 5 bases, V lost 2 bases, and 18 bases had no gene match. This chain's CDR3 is CASSLRPPGQGSHRETQYF. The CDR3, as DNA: TGTGCCAGCAGCTTACGACCCCCGGGACAGGGAAGCCATCGGGAGACCCAGTACTTC.

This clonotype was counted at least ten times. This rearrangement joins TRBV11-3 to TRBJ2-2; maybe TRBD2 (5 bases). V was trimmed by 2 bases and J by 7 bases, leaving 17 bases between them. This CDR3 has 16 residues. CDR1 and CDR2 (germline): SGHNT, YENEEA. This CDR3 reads CASSLMSFVSVGELFF. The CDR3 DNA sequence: TGTGCCAGCAGCTTAATGTCTTTCGTTAGCGTCGGGGAGCTGTTTTTT.

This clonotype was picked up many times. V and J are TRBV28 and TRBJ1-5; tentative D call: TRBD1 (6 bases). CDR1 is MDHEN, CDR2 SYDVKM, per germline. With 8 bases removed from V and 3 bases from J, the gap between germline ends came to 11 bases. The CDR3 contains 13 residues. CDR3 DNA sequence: TGTGCCAGCGGGGGCCGAGTCAATCAGCCCCAGCATTTT. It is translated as CASGGRVNQPQHF.

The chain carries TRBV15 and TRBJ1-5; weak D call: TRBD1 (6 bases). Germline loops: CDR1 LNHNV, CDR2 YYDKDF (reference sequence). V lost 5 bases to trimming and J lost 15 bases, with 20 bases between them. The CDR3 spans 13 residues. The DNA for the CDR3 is TGTGCCACCAGCTCCACCTGGAGGGGGGTCTCGCATTTT. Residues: CATSSTWRGVSHF.

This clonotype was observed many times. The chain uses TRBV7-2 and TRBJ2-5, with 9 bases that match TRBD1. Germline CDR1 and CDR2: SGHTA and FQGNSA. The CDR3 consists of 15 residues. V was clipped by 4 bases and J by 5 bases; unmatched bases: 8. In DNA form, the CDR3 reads TGTGCCAGCAGCTACAGACAGGGGGTGGGGGAGACCCAGTACTTC. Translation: CASSYRQGVGETQYF. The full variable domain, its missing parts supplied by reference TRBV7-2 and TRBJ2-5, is GAGVSQSPSNKVTEKGKDVELRCDPISGHTALYWYRQSLGQGLEFLIYFQGNSAPDKSGLPSDRFSAERTGGSVSTLTIQRTQQEDSAVYLCASSYRQGVGETQYFGPGTRLLVL.

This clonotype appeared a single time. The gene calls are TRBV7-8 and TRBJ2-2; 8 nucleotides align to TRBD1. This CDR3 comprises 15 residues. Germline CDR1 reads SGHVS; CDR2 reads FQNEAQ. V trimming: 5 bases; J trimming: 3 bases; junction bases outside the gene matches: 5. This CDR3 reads CASSRQGPYTGELFF. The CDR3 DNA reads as TGTGCCAGCAGCCGACAGGGGCCCTACACCGGGGAGCTGTTTTTT.

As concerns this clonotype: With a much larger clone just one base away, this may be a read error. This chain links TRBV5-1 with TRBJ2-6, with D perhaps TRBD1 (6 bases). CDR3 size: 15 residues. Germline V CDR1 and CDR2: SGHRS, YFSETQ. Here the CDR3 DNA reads TGCGCCATCAGCAACAGGGAGACTGGGGCCAACGTCCTGACTTTC. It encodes CAISNRETGANVLTF.

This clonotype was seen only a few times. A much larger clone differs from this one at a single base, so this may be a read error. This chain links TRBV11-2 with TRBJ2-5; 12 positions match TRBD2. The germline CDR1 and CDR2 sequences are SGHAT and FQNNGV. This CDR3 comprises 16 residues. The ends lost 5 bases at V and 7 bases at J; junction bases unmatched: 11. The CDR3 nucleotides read TGTGCCAGCAGCATAAGACTAGCGGGAGCTCTAGGGACCCAGTACTTC. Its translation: CASSIRLAGALGTQYF.

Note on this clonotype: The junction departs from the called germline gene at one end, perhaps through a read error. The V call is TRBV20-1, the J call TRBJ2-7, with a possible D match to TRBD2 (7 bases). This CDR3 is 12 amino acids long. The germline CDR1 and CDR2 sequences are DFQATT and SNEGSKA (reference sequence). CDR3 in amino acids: CSAARGGSEQNF. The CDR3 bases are TGCAGTGCAGCCAGGGGAGGGAGCGAGCAGAACTTC.

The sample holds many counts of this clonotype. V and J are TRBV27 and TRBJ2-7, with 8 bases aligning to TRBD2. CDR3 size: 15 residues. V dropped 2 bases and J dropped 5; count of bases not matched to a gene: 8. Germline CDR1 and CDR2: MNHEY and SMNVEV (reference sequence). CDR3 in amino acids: CASSLVAGGSHEQYF. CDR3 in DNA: TGTGCCAGCAGTTTAGTGGCGGGAGGTTCGCACGAGCAGTACTTC.

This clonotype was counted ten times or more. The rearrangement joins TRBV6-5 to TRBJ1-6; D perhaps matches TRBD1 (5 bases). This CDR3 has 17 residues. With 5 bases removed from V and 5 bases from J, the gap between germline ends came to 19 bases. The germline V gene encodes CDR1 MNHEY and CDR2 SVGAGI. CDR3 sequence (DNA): TGTGCCAGCAGTCTCAACTGGGACGGGTCGGATAATTCACCCCTCCACTTT. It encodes CASSLNWDGSDNSPLHF.

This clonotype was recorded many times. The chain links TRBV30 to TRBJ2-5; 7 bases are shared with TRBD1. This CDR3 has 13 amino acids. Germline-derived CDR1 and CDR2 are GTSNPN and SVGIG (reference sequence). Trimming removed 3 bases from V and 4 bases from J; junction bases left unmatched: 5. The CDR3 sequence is CAWSAGGRETQYF. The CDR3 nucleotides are TGTGCCTGGAGCGCAGGGGGTCGAGAGACCCAGTACTTC.

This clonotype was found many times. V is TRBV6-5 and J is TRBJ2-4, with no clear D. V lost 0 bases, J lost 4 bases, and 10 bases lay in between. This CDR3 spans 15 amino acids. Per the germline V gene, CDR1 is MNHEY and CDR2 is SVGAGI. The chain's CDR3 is CASSYSLSGKNIQYF. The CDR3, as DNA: TGTGCCAGCAGTTACTCGTTATCAGGAAAAAACATTCAGTACTTC.

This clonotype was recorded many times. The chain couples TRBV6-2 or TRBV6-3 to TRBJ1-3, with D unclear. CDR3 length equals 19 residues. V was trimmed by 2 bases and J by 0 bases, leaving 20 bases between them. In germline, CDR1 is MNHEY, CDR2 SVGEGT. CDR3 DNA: TGTGCCAGCAGTTACACCCGGCCGGGTAGCTATCTCTCTGGAAACACCATATATTTT. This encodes CASSYTRPGSYLSGNTIYF.

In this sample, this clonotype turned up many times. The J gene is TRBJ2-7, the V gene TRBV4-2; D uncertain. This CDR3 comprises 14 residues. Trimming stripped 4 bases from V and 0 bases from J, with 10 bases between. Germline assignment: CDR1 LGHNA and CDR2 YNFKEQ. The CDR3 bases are TGTGCCAGCAGCCTAGTCAGGAGCTCCTACGAGCAGTACTTC. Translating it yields CASSLVRSSYEQYF.

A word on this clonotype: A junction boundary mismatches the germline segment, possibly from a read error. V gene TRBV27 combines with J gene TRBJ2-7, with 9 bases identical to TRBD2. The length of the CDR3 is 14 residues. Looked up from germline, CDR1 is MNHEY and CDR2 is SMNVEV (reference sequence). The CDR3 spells CASRVREGLSEQYF. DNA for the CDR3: TGTGCAAGCAGGGTGCGGGAGGGCCTAAGTGAGCAGTACTTC.

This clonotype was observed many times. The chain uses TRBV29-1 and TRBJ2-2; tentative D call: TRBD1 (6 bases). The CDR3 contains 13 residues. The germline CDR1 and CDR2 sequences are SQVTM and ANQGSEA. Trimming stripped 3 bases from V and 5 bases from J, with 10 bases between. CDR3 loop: CSVDQGRTGELFF. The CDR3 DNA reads TGCAGCGTTGATCAGGGGCGGACCGGGGAGCTGTTTTTT.

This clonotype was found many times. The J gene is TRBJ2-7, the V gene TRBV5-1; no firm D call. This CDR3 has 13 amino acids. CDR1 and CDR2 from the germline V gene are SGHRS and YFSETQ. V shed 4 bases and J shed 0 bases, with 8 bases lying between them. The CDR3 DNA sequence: TGCGCCAGCAGCCCCTTCCCCTCCTACGAGCAGTACTTC. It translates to CASSPFPSYEQYF.

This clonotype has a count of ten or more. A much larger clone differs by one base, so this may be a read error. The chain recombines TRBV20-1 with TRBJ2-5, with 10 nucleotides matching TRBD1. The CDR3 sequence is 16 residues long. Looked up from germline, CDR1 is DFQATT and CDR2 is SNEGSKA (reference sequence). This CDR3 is CGATTPGDRGGETQYF. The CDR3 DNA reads TGCGGTGCTACTACCCCCGGGGACAGGGGAGGGGAGACCCAGTACTTC.

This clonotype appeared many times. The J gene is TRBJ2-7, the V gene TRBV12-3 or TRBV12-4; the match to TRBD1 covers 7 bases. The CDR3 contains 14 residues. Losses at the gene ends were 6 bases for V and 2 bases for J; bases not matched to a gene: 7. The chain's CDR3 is CASSHGDRAYEQYF. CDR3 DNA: TGTGCCAGCAGCCACGGAGACAGGGCCTACGAGCAGTACTTC.

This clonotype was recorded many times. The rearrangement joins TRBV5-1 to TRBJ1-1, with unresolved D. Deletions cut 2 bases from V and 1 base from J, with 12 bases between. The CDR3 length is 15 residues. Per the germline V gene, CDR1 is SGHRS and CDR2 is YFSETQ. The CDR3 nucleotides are TGCGCCAGCAGCTTAGCGGGGTGGCCGAACACTGAAGCTTTCTTT. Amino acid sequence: CASSLAGWPNTEAFF.

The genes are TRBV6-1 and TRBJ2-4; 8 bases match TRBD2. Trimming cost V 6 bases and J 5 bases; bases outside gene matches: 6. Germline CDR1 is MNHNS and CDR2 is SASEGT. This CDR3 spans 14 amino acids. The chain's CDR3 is CASRTGGGQNIQYF. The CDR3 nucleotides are TGTGCCAGCAGGACCGGGGGGGGCCAAAACATTCAGTACTTC.

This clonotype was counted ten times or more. The CDR3 is CASSIRVAYGYTF. The CDR3 region has the DNA TGCGCCAGCAGCATCAGGGTGGCTTATGGCTACACCTTC. The chain combines TRBV5-1 with TRBJ1-2, with a tentative D call TRBD1 (5 bases). The CDR3 runs 13 residues. V shed 4 bases and J shed 5 bases, with 12 bases lying between them. Per the germline V gene, CDR1 is SGHRS and CDR2 is YFSETQ.

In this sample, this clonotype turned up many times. The CDR3 coding sequence is TGTGCCAGCAGTTACCCGGGCGGTTACGAGCAGTACTTC. Amino acid sequence: CASSYPGGYEQYF. The chain employs TRBV6-5 and TRBJ2-7; unclear D gene. This CDR3 has 13 amino acids. Deletions cut 2 bases from V and 4 bases from J, with 9 bases between. Looked up from germline, CDR1 is MNHEY and CDR2 is SVGAGI.